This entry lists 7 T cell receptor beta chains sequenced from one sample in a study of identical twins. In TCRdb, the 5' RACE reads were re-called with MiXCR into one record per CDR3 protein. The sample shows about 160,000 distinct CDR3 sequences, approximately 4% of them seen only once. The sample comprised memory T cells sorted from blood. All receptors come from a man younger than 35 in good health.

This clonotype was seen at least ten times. CDR3 protein: CSATTSGVYNEQFF. The CDR3 DNA reads TGCAGTGCGACTACTAGCGGGGTTTACAATGAGCAGTTCTTC. The chain recombines TRBV20-1 with TRBJ2-1; 10 nucleotides line up with TRBD2. Germline V lookup: CDR1 DFQATT, CDR2 SNEGSKA (reference sequence). The CDR3 has 14 residues. J was trimmed by 4 bases and V by 6 bases; bases with no gene match: 6.

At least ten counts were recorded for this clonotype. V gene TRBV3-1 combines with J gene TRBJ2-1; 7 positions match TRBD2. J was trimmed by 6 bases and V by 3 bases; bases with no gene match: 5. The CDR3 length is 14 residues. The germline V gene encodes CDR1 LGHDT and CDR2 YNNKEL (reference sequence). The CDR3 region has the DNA TGTGCCAGCAGCCAGCCCGGGACTACCAATGAGCAGTTCTTC. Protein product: CASSQPGTTNEQFF.

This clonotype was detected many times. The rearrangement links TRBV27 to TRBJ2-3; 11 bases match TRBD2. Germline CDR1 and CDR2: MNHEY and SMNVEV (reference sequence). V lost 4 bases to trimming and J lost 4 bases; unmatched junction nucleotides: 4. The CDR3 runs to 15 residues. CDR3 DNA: TGTGCCAGCAGTTCTAGCGGGAGGTCGTCAGATACGCAGTATTTT. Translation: CASSSSGRSSDTQYF.

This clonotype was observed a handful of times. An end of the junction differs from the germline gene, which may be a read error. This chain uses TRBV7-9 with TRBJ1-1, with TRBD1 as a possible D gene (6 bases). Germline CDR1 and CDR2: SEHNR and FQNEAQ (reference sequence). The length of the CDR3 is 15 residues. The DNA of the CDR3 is TGTTCCAGCAGCTTGGCAACAGGGAGGAACACTGAAGCTTTCTTT. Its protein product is CSSSLATGRNTEAFF.

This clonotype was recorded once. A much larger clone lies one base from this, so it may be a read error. This CDR3 is CASSPAGQGGTEAFF. The CDR3, as DNA: TGTGCCAGCTCACCAGCGGGACAGGGGGGCACTGAAGCTTTCTTT. The gene calls are TRBV18 and TRBJ1-1; 11 bases are shared with TRBD1. The V gene's germline CDR1 is KGHSH and CDR2 LQKENI. CDR3 size: 15 residues. With V trimmed by 2 bases and J by 4 bases, 3 bases remained unmatched.

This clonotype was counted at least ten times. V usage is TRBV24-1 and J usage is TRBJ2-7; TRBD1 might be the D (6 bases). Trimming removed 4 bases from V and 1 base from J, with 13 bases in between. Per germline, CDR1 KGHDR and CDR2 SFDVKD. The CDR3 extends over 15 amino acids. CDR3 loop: CATSDTRDKSYEQYF. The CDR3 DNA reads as TGTGCCACCAGTGACACCCGGGACAAATCCTACGAGCAGTACTTC.

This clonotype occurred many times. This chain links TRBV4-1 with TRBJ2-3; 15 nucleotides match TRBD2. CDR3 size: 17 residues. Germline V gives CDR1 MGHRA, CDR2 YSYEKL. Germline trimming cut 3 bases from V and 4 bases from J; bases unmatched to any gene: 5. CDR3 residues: CASSQGLAGGRADTQYF. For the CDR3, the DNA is TGCGCCAGCAGCCAGGGACTAGCGGGAGGTAGGGCAGATACGCAGTATTTT.